The 22 T cell receptor beta chains given below trace back to one sample, sequenced in a study of shared clonotypes between healthy human individuals. CD45RO-negative CD8 cells positively selected for CCR7 made up the naive population, which excluded terminally differentiated effector memory CD45RA+ cells. The data were produced by immunoSEQ multiplex PCR, yet TCRdb's version contains in-frame clones alone and is incomplete. The sample has around 2,000,000 clones, about 95% seen once. The material sequenced was naive CD8+ T cells sorted from blood. These receptors were collected from a man aged 18 to 29 in good health.

This clone has a handful of counts. The chain recombines TRBV5-1 with TRBJ2-3; TRBD2 matches 12 bases. Trimming cost V 4 bases and J 5 bases; bases outside gene matches: 8. From germline, CDR1 is SGHRS and CDR2 YFSETQ. The CDR3 is 16 residues long. The CDR3 reads CASSKSSGRAEDTQYF. CDR3 in DNA: TGCGCCAGCAGCAAATCTAGCGGGAGGGCGGAAGATACGCAGTATTTT.

This clone was observed a single time. The rearrangement uses TRBV6-1 and TRBJ1-4; 11 bases fit TRBD1. The CDR3 extends over 16 amino acids. The V gene end was trimmed by 3 bases and the J gene end by 10 bases; junction bases not matched to a gene: 10. The germline gives CDR1 MNHNS, CDR2 SASEGT. The CDR3 bases are TGTGCCAGCAGTGATATTTGGGGACAGGGGGTCGTAAAACTGTTTTTT. Protein: CASSDIWGQGVVKLFF.

J is TRBJ1-2 and V is TRBV10-3, with TRBD1 as a possible D gene (5 bases). This CDR3 has 15 amino acids. CDR1 and CDR2 (germline): ENHRY, SYGVKD. Trimming left V 5 bases short and J 5 bases short, with 18 bases between. CDR3 sequence (DNA): TGTGCCATCAGTCCTGTAGAGCAGGGCCGATATGGCTACACCTTC. Translated: CAISPVEQGRYGYTF.

The chain couples TRBV6-5 to TRBJ2-7; TRBD2 aligns across 7 bases. V shed 6 bases, J shed 0 bases, and the junction held 8 bases outside the gene matches. Germline V gene sequence: CDR1 MNHEY, CDR2 SVGAGI. The CDR3 covers 15 residues. For the CDR3, the DNA is TGTGCCAGCAGAAAGCGGGACGTTGGCTCCTACGAGCAGTACTTC. Translated: CASRKRDVGSYEQYF.

This chain links TRBV5-1 with TRBJ2-3; TRBD2 aligns across 10 bases. The CDR3 is made up of 15 amino acids. The germline V gene has CDR1 SGHRS and CDR2 YFSETQ. V shed 0 bases, J shed 4 bases, and the junction held 2 bases outside the gene matches. The CDR3 coding sequence is TGCGCCAGCAGCTTGGGACTAGCGGGTGCAGATACGCAGTATTTT. Translation gives CASSLGLAGADTQYF.

V is TRBV4-1 and J is TRBJ1-2, with D hard to call. V lost 1 base and J 4 bases, leaving 16 bases between the germline ends. CDR3 length: 16 residues. Germline assignment: CDR1 MGHRA and CDR2 YSYEKL. CDR3 loop: CASSQASLLSGYGYTF. DNA for the CDR3: TGCGCCAGCAGCCAAGCGTCACTACTTAGCGGCTATGGCTACACCTTC.

This chain joins TRBV11-2 and TRBJ2-7; D not certain. V was clipped by 5 bases and J by 5 bases, with 7 bases between them. This CDR3 region has 11 residues. Germline V gene data show CDR1 as SGHAT and CDR2 as FQNNGV. The CDR3 loop reads CASSHGNEQYF. Here the CDR3 DNA reads TGTGCCAGCAGCCACGGAAACGAGCAGTACTTC.

This rearrangement joins TRBV4-1 to TRBJ2-7; perhaps TRBD1 as D (6 bases). CDR1 is MGHRA, CDR2 YSYEKL, per germline. The CDR3 covers 13 residues. V lost 1 base and J 6 bases, leaving 10 bases between the germline ends. CDR3 sequence reads: CASSQVLGGEQYF. The CDR3 bases are TGCGCCAGCAGCCAAGTTCTAGGGGGCGAGCAGTACTTC.

To note about this clone: The sample holds other DNA sequences that translate to the same CDR3. The V and J genes are TRBV5-6 and TRBJ1-5; D perhaps matches TRBD1 (6 bases). Trimming removed 0 bases from V and 4 bases from J, with 8 bases in between. The germline gives CDR1 SGHDT, CDR2 YYEEEE. This CDR3 has 14 amino acids. CDR3 nucleotide sequence: TGTGCCAGCAGCTTGGGAGGGGGGAATCAGCCCCAGCATTTT. As protein: CASSLGGGNQPQHF.

The rearrangement joins TRBV5-6 to TRBJ2-4; TRBD1 matches at 7 bases. J lost 8 bases, V lost 2 bases, and 13 bases had no gene match. The CDR3 runs to 16 residues. Germline V CDR1 and CDR2: SGHDT, YYEEEE. CDR3 sequence: CASSFRQVPDRDIQYF. Written as DNA, the CDR3 is TGTGCCAGCAGCTTTAGGCAGGTACCCGACAGGGACATTCAGTACTTC.

This chain joins TRBV7-8 and TRBJ2-2; 14 bases line up with TRBD2. Trimming cost V 3 bases and J 5 bases; bases outside gene matches: 14. Germline V gene lookup returns CDR1 SGHVS and CDR2 FQNEAQ. The CDR3 has 20 residues. CDR3 region: CASSFSLGGLAGVYTGELFF. Here the CDR3 DNA reads TGTGCCAGCAGCTTCTCTCTAGGGGGACTAGCGGGAGTATATACCGGGGAGCTGTTTTTT.

V and J are TRBV12-1 and TRBJ2-3. TRBV12-1 is listed as a pseudogene. The CDR3 covers 13 residues. The CDR3 DNA reads TGTGCCAGCAACCGGACGAGCACAGATACGCAGTATTTT. Its translation is CASNRTSTDTQYF.

This chain connects TRBV19 to TRBJ2-7; 11 bases fit TRBD2. The CDR3 runs to 15 residues. CDR1 and CDR2 from the germline V gene are LNHDA and SQIVND (reference sequence). J lost 1 base, V lost 4 bases, and 3 bases had no gene match. The CDR3 loop reads CASSTGTSGSYEQYF. For the CDR3, the DNA is TGTGCCAGTAGTACCGGGACTAGCGGATCCTACGAGCAGTACTTC.

This sequence joins TRBV19 and TRBJ1-2, with a possible D match to TRBD1 (5 bases). The CDR3 has 16 amino acids. V lost 4 bases and J lost 3, with 18 bases in between. Germline values: CDR1 LNHDA, CDR2 SQIVND (reference sequence). The DNA for the CDR3 is TGTGCCAGTAGTACTCTTGGGGGGGGATTTTACTATGGCTACACCTTC. Its protein product is CASSTLGGGFYYGYTF.

This clone has a single count. The chain's CDR3 is CASSSWDSLGPEQYF. Written as DNA, the CDR3 is TGTGCCAGCAGCTCCTGGGACAGCCTAGGTCCCGAGCAGTACTTC. The chain has TRBV5-6 and TRBJ2-7; TRBD1 agrees at 7 bases. The CDR3 consists of 15 residues. V was clipped by 3 bases and J by 6 bases; unmatched bases: 12. Germline V gives CDR1 SGHDT, CDR2 YYEEEE.

The J gene is TRBJ2-7, the V gene TRBV19; 7 nucleotides match TRBD1. CDR1 and CDR2 (germline): LNHDA, SQIVND (reference sequence). Trimming cost V 4 bases and J 2 bases; bases outside gene matches: 5. The CDR3 is 14 amino acids. In DNA, the CDR3 is TGTGCCAGTAGTAGAGGGACAGACCCCTACGAGCAGTACTTC. It is translated as CASSRGTDPYEQYF.

About this clone: Distinct nucleotide sequences in the sample also encode this CDR3. The V and J genes are TRBV27 and TRBJ2-7; weak D call: TRBD1 (7 bases). Trimming cost V 3 bases and J 3 bases, with 12 bases left between them. This CDR3 has 14 amino acids. CDR1 and CDR2 from the germline V gene are MNHEY and SMNVEV (reference sequence). The CDR3 region is CASSLVQGGYEQYF. CDR3 DNA sequence: TGTGCCAGCAGTTTGGTCCAGGGGGGCTACGAGCAGTACTTC.

The chain links TRBV6-5 to TRBJ2-7, with 7 positions matching TRBD1. Germline values: CDR1 MNHEY, CDR2 SVGAGI. V lost 0 bases to trimming and J lost 2 bases; unmatched junction nucleotides: 7. The CDR3 is made up of 16 amino acids. CDR3: CASSYSSGQRAYEQYF. In DNA form, the CDR3 reads TGTGCCAGCAGTTACTCTTCGGGACAGCGCGCCTACGAGCAGTACTTC.

The V call is TRBV7-6, the J call TRBJ2-7; TRBD1 is a possible D gene (6 bases). CDR1 is SGHVS and CDR2 is FNYEAQ in the germline V gene. The CDR3 has 15 amino acids. Deletions cut 5 bases from V and 7 bases from J, with 21 bases between. Here the CDR3 DNA reads TGTGCCAGCAGCACGGGCAGGGGTCCCACGGGGGAGCAGTACTTC. It yields the protein CASSTGRGPTGEQYF.

The chain couples TRBV30 to TRBJ1-3, with a tentative D call TRBD1 (6 bases). Germline V CDR1 and CDR2: GTSNPN, SVGIG (reference sequence). The CDR3 length is 16 residues. Trimming left V 5 bases short and J 0 bases short, with 17 bases between. The CDR3 DNA follows: TGTGCCTGGGATGCCGGGGGGCATGTCTCTGGAAACACCATATATTTT. Translating it yields CAWDAGGHVSGNTIYF.

The V and J genes are TRBV5-6 and TRBJ2-7; no definite D call. Trimming left V 3 bases short and J 3 bases short, with 13 bases between. The CDR3 covers 14 residues. Looked up from germline, CDR1 is SGHDT and CDR2 is YYEEEE. CDR3 loop: CASSSDGPFYEQYF. The CDR3 nucleotides are TGTGCCAGCAGCTCTGACGGGCCATTCTACGAGCAGTACTTC.

The chain links TRBV27 to TRBJ2-1; no definite D call. The CDR3 spans 12 residues. V was pared by 4 bases and J by 8 bases, with 9 bases between. In germline, CDR1 is MNHEY, CDR2 SMNVEV (reference sequence). CDR3 in amino acids: CASSYTSDEQFF. CDR3 in DNA: TGTGCCAGCAGTTACACCAGCGATGAGCAGTTCTTC.